The present TCR beta chain was sequenced within a study of cytomegalovirus exposure and HLA in healthy donors. Regarding the study as a whole: The authors enumerated 150 to 200 TCR beta chains as linked to cytomegalovirus.

Germline V CDR1 and CDR2: LGHNA, YSLEER. V lost 3 bases, J lost 4 bases, and 16 bases lay in between. This CDR3 is 16 amino acids long. About this clone: Its specificity is unknown.

PCR used 60 Vbeta primers and 13 Jbeta primers. Only in-frame clones appear in the TCRdb table, and some are missing; sequencing was by immunoSEQ multiplex PCR. The sample has 150,000 to 200,000 clones; 80% to 90% are singletons. Sequencing was done on a sample of PBMCs. The clonotype originates from a man younger than 35 in good health and CMV-seropositive. J is TRBJ2-1 and V is TRBV4-3, with D possibly matching TRBD2 (7 bases). CDR3 DNA sequence: TGCGCCAGCAGCCAGGCGGGCGGGGGCGATTACAATGAGCAGTTCTTC. This codes for CASSQAGGGDYNEQFF.